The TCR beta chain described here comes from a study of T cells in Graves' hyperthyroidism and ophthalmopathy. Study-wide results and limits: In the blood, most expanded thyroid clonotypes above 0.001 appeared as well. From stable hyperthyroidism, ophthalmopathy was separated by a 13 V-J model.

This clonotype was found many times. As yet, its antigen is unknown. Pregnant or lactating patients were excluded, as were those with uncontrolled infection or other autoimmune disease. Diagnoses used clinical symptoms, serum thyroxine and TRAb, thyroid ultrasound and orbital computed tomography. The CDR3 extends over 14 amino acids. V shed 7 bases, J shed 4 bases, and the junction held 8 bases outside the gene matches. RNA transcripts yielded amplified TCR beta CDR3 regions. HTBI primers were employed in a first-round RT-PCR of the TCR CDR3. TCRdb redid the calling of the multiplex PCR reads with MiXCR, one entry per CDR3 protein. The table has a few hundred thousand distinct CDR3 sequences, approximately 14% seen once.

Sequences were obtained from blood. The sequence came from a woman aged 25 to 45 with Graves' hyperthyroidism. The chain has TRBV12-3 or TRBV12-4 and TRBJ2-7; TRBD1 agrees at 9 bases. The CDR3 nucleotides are TGTGCCAGCAACCCGGGACAGGGATCTTACGAGCAGTACTTC. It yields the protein CASNPGQGSYEQYF.